The entry below describes one T cell receptor (beta chain). Its specificity is not known. Second-dose intervals near 4 or 12 weeks were combined. This entry belongs to a study of T cell responses to AZD1222 COVID-19 vaccine. Study results and caveats: Baseline antibody screening turned up just six seropositive AZD1222 recipients. There were mostly white British donors and more females than males, and clonal diversity was possibly underestimated. Spike-wide coverage was observed for vaccine-associated CD4 TCRs, with dominant responses at 160-218 and 743-854.

Germline V CDR1 and CDR2: SEHNR, FQNEAQ (reference sequence). The CDR3 runs 13 residues. Trimming took 3 bases from V and 0 from J, leaving 6 bases between them. This table comes from immunoSEQ multiplex PCR, and its TCRdb copy is limited to in-frame clones, with some not included. The sample holds about 110,000 clones, roughly 89% seen once. This chain connects TRBV7-9 to TRBJ2-7, with a weak D call TRBD1 (5 bases). Sample: peripheral blood, taken 28 days after the second AZD1222 dose. This receptor was obtained from an adult who received the AZD1222 COVID-19 vaccine. Here the CDR3 reads CASSFDSSYEQYF. The CDR3 DNA follows: TGTGCCAGCAGCTTTGACAGCTCCTACGAGCAGTACTTC.